The T cell receptor beta chain under discussion was sequenced for a study of T-cell memory formation after mild COVID-19 (dated by TCRdb to the early 2020s). For the study in its entirety: TCR sequence clusters from the two donors were largely donor specific. Two young, previously healthy adult volunteers, one female and one male, were included in the cohort. Longitudinal TCRalpha and TCRbeta repertoire sequencing tracked T-cell clones expanding and contracting after mild COVID-19 in a couple of donors. The research as a whole found: The study included only a couple of mild cases, and larger cohorts that include severe cases with pre-infection samples were judged to be necessary. Clones that contracted from day 15 to 85 showed balanced CD4/CD8 phenotypes, whereas a second wave of clones that expanded from day 15 to 37 leaned towards CD4+. The second-wave clones that peaked on day 37 were not confirmed to be SARS-CoV-2 specific. The detection of some responding clones in pre-infection memory suggests that pre-existing cross-reactive memory T cells joined the SARS-CoV-2 response. Contracting CD4+ clones appeared mostly in the CM and EM memory subsets, whereas CD8+ clones were enriched in EMRA.

Ficoll-Paque density gradient centrifugation was used to isolate PBMCs. A remark on this clonotype: Its cognate antigen has yet to be identified. Base qualities are not at hand, and no much larger clone is one base apart.

A distance of 11 bases separates the germline ends of V and J, which lose 2 bases and 3 bases respectively. The germline V gene (reference sequence) supplies CDR1 DFQATT and CDR2 SNEGSKA. Reading from cysteine to phenylalanine, the CDR3 counts 14 amino acids. Solely the CDR3 DNA is kept, with 42 bases framed from the first base. For sequencing, an Illumina NovaSeq 6000 was employed. TCRalpha and TCRbeta cDNA libraries were built by 5'RACE with constant-segment primers, adding sample barcodes and unique molecular identifiers. Trizol reagent was used to extract RNA from every sample. Libraries were amplified in two PCR steps, with a second sample barcode and Illumina TruSeq adapters added in the second step. Sequencing of the libraries was done on an Illumina NovaSeq, producing 2 x 150 bp paired-end reads. The original methods were these. The reads were demultiplexed and collapsed into UMI-guided consensus sequences using migec v1.2.7. With mixcr v2.1.11, UMI consensuses were aligned to TRA and TRB V and J templates and assembled into clonotypes. A clonotype was counted as expanded or contracted only if both edgeR and NoisET called the change significant, with noise models trained on biological replicates. edgeR calls used a false discovery rate-adjusted p below 0.01 and a log2 fold-change threshold of 1. As an exploratory analysis of dynamics, PCA with hierarchical clustering was applied to max-normalized trajectories of the 1000 most abundant clonotypes. Each responding clone was given a CD4 or CD8 phenotype based on the CD4+ and CD8+ repertoires, which had been sequenced separately. TCRdb reworked the public reads: Q25 trimming with fastp, MiXCR clone assembly, productive beta chains retained. Every distinct CDR3 protein forms one entry, paired with its most common genes and DNA. The V and J calls were determined by TCRdb, not by the authors. The sample has 450,000 to 650,000 distinct CDR3 sequences on record, about a fifth of them singletons. In total, the top ten clones hold approximately 8% of the sample.

The sequencing sample was made of PBMCs or a T cell subset sorted from them (not recorded which). This sequence was found in an adult woman who had mild COVID-19 (a few samples of this study predate the infection). The sample titles of this study are shuffled in the database, so cell type and time point are left out; the donor was told from shared clones. The chain is assembled from TRBV20-1 and TRBJ2-1, with the identity of the D gene unclear. CDR3 protein: CSARTAGGYNEQFF. The DNA sequence is TGCAGTGCTAGAACAGCCGGCGGCTACAATGAGCAGTTCTTC.